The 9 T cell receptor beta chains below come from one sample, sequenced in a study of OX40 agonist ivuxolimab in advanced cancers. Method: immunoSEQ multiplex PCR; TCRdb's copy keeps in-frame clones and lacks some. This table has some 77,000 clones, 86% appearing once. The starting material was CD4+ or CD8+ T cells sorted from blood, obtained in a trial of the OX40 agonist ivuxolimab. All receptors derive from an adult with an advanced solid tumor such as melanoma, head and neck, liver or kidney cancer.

CDR3: CASSTPRTDTQYF. The CDR3 bases are TGCGCCAGCAGCACGCCACGTACAGATACGCAGTATTTT. The rearrangement uses TRBV5-1 and TRBJ2-3; D is uncertain. Trimming removed 4 bases at V and 3 bases at J, with 9 bases between. CDR3 length: 13 amino acids. Germline CDR1 reads SGHRS; CDR2 reads YFSETQ.

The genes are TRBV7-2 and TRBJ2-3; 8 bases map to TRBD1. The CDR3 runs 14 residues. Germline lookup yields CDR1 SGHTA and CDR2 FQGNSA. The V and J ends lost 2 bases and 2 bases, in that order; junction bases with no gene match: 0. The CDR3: CASSLQGATDTQYF. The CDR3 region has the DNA TGTGCCAGCAGCTTACAGGGGGCCACAGATACGCAGTATTTT.

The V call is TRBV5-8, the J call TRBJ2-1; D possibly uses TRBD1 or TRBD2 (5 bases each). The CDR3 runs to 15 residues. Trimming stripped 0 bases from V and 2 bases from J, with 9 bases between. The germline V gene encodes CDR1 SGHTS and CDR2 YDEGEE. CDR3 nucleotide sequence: TGTGCCAGCAGCTTGGTCAGGGACCCCTACAATGAGCAGTTCTTC. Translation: CASSLVRDPYNEQFF.

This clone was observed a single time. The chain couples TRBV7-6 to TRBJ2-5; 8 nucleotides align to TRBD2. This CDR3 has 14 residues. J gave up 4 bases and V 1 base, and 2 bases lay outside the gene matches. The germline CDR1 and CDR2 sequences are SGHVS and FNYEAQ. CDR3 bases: TGTGCCAGCAGCTTAGGGGGGACTAGAGAGACCCAGTACTTC. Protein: CASSLGGTRETQYF.

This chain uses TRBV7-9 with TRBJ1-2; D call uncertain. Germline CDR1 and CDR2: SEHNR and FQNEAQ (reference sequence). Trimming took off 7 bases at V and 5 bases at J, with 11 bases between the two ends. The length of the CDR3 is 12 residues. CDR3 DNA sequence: TGTGCCAGCATAATAGAGGAGTATGGCTACACCTTC. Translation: CASIIEEYGYTF.

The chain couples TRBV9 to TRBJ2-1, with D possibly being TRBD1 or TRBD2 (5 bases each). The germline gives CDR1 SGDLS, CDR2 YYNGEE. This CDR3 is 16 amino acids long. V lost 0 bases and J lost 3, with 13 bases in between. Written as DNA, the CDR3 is TGTGCCAGCAGCGTAGTGGGGACGGGATTCTACAATGAGCAGTTCTTC. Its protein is CASSVVGTGFYNEQFF.

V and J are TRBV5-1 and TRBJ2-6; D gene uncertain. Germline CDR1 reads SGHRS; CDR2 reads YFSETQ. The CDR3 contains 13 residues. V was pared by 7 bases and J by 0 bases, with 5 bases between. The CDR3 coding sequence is TGCGCCAGCTTTGACTCTGGGGCCAACGTCCTGACTTTC. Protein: CASFDSGANVLTF.

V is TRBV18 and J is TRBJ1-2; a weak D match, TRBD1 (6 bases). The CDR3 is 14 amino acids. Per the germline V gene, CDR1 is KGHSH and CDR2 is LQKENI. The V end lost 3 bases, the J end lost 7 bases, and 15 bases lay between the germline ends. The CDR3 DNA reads TGTGCCAGCTCACCTGGACAGATTTCGAGTGGCTACACCTTC. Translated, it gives CASSPGQISSGYTF.

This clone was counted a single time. The CDR3 DNA reads TGTGCCAGCAGTATGACTACGGAGCTGTTTTTT. Amino acids: CASSMTTELFF. The V call is TRBV28, the J call TRBJ2-2; possibly TRBD2 for D (5 bases). The germline CDR1 and CDR2 sequences are MDHEN and SYDVKM. V was trimmed by 5 bases and J by 10 bases, leaving 8 bases between them. CDR3 length: 11 amino acids.